Shown below are 32 T cell receptor beta chains from a single sample sequenced in a study of PD-L1 blockade in urothelial cancer. The data were produced by immunoSEQ multiplex PCR, yet TCRdb's version contains in-frame clones alone and is incomplete. The sample contains tens of thousands of clones, around 84% of which appear only once. Time point here: pretreatment peripheral blood. The material sequenced was PBMCs, taken around atezolizumab (anti-PD-L1) treatment. These receptors were obtained from a woman aged 70-85 years with urothelial cancer.

The chain has TRBV9 and TRBJ2-5; 10 positions agree with TRBD2. V was clipped by 3 bases and J by 1 base; unmatched bases: 9. Germline V gene data show CDR1 as SGDLS and CDR2 as YYNGEE. The CDR3 is made up of 17 amino acids. The CDR3 is CASSGTGLAGAQETQYF. For the CDR3, the DNA is TGTGCCAGCAGCGGCACCGGGCTAGCGGGAGCCCAAGAGACCCAGTACTTC.

The chain employs TRBV10-2 and TRBJ1-1; D not certain. V was pared by 5 bases and J by 5 bases, with 15 bases between. Germline CDR1 reads WSHSY; CDR2 reads SAAADI. This CDR3 comprises 14 residues. CDR3 region: CASSSSSRDTEAFF. The CDR3 DNA reads TGCGCCAGCAGTAGTAGTTCGAGGGATACTGAAGCTTTCTTT.

The rearrangement joins TRBV4-2 to TRBJ2-1, with TRBD1 identical over 7 bases. The CDR3 extends over 13 amino acids. With V trimmed by 4 bases and J by 8 bases, 5 bases remained unmatched. Germline CDR1 is LGHNA and CDR2 is YNFKEQ. CDR3 DNA: TGTGCCAGCAGCCTGAACAGGGGCGATGAGCAGTTCTTC. This codes for CASSLNRGDEQFF.

V gene TRBV21-1 combines with J gene TRBJ2-5; TRBD2 is taken as the D call from the table, unchecked against the DNA. TRBV21-1 is a pseudogene locus. The CDR3 spans 16 residues. Here the CDR3 reads CASSRGLAGGRETQYF. The CDR3 bases are TGTGCCAGCAGCAGAGGACTAGCGGGGGGGCGGGAGACCCAGTACTTC.

The V gene is TRBV7-2, the J gene TRBJ1-3; D gene ambiguous. Germline CDR1 SGHTA, CDR2 FQGNSA. The CDR3 loop spans 15 amino acids. V was pared by 3 bases and J by 0 bases, with 9 bases between. The CDR3 sequence is CASSFGLTSGNTIYF. The CDR3 coding sequence is TGTGCCAGCAGCTTTGGACTGACCTCTGGAAACACCATATATTTT.

The sample holds a few counts of this clone. This chain joins TRBV27 and TRBJ1-6, with D tentatively TRBD1 (6 bases). The CDR3 is made up of 14 amino acids. The germline gives CDR1 MNHEY, CDR2 SMNVEV (reference sequence). Trimming pared 5 bases from V and 7 bases from J, leaving 12 bases between. This CDR3 reads CASSPQGRNSPLHF. CDR3 nucleotide sequence: TGTGCCAGCAGTCCACAGGGTAGGAATTCACCCCTCCACTTT.

The genes are TRBV18 and TRBJ2-5; 11 bases fit TRBD2. The CDR3 runs to 17 residues. V lost 3 bases and J lost 2; bases outside the gene matches: 8. Germline values: CDR1 KGHSH, CDR2 LQKENI. The CDR3 region is CASSPQGLAGGQETQYF. CDR3 DNA sequence: TGTGCCAGCTCACCTCAGGGCCTAGCGGGAGGACAAGAGACCCAGTACTTC.

The chain links TRBV5-1 to TRBJ1-1, with D maybe TRBD1 (5 bases). CDR1 SGHRS and CDR2 YFSETQ come from the germline V gene. V was cut by 4 bases and J by 0 bases, with 13 bases left in between. The CDR3 loop spans 15 amino acids. CDR3 residues: CASSRTTAMNTEAFF. The CDR3 DNA follows: TGCGCCAGCAGCAGAACGACAGCTATGAACACTGAAGCTTTCTTT.

The J gene is TRBJ2-7, the V gene TRBV27; 8 bases map to TRBD2. V was pared by 4 bases and J by 5 bases, with 7 bases of the junction left unmatched. CDR3 length: 14 amino acids. Germline CDR1 MNHEY, CDR2 SMNVEV (reference sequence). The CDR3 coding sequence is TGTGCCAGCAGTTCCTCTTTTAGCGGGAACGAGCAGTACTTC. The encoded protein is CASSSSFSGNEQYF.

The chain carries TRBV9 and TRBJ2-7; possible D gene TRBD2, 6 bases. Per the germline V gene, CDR1 is SGDLS and CDR2 is YYNGEE. V lost 3 bases and J 6 bases, leaving 16 bases between the germline ends. The CDR3 has 14 amino acids. The CDR3 loop is CASSAVPGLSEQYF. CDR3 bases: TGTGCCAGCAGCGCCGTCCCGGGACTCAGCGAGCAGTACTTC.

The genes are TRBV2 and TRBJ1-5, with 9 bases that match TRBD1. This CDR3 spans 15 amino acids. CDR1 is SNHLY and CDR2 is FYNNEI in the germline V gene. Trimming removed 6 bases from V and 4 bases from J; junction bases left unmatched: 7. This CDR3 reads CASSREQGANQPQHF. The CDR3 nucleotides are TGTGCCAGCAGCCGAGAACAGGGGGCGAATCAGCCCCAGCATTTT.

The gene calls are TRBV6-1 and TRBJ2-2; D remains ambiguous. The CDR3 is 11 amino acids. Trimming took 8 bases from V and 5 from J, leaving 6 bases between them. CDR1 is MNHNS, CDR2 SASEGT, per germline. The CDR3 reads CASEFTGELFF. The CDR3 DNA reads as TGTGCCAGCGAGTTTACCGGGGAGCTGTTTTTT.

CDR3 amino acids: CASRSLAQETQYF. CDR3 in DNA: TGTGCCAGTAGGAGTCTAGCCCAAGAGACCCAGTACTTC. The chain couples TRBV19 to TRBJ2-5; maybe TRBD2 (5 bases). Trimming shortened V by 6 bases and J by 1 base, and 9 bases separated the two germline ends. Germline V lookup: CDR1 LNHDA, CDR2 SQIVND (reference sequence). The CDR3 length is 13 residues.

This clone was detected only once. The J gene is TRBJ1-2, the V gene TRBV30; a weak D match, TRBD1 (5 bases). Looked up from germline, CDR1 is GTSNPN and CDR2 is SVGIG (reference sequence). V was clipped by 5 bases and J by 4 bases, with 11 bases between them. The CDR3 is 12 residues long. The CDR3 loop reads CAWQTALYGYTF. For the CDR3, the DNA is TGTGCCTGGCAGACAGCCCTCTATGGCTACACCTTC.

The V call is TRBV30, the J call TRBJ1-2, with D perhaps TRBD1 (5 bases). V was clipped by 5 bases and J by 2 bases, with 12 bases between them. The CDR3 is made up of 13 amino acids. The germline gives CDR1 GTSNPN, CDR2 SVGIG (reference sequence). CDR3 DNA sequence: TGTGCCTGGTACCGGCAGGGCAACTATGGCTACACCTTC. It is translated as CAWYRQGNYGYTF.

The V call is TRBV9, the J call TRBJ2-1; 10 nucleotides agree with TRBD1. The CDR3 is made up of 16 amino acids. Germline lookup yields CDR1 SGDLS and CDR2 YYNGEE. V was clipped by 3 bases and J by 9 bases; unmatched bases: 12. The DNA for the CDR3 is TGTGCCAGCAGCGACCCGACAGGGGGCGTGAGTGGTGAGCAGTTCTTC. The encoded protein is CASSDPTGGVSGEQFF.

The chain has TRBV5-1 and TRBJ2-7, with D maybe TRBD2 (6 bases). CDR1 is SGHRS, CDR2 YFSETQ, per germline. This CDR3 comprises 15 residues. V was clipped by 2 bases and J by 1 base, with 13 bases between them. CDR3 residues: CASSLRLGVSYEQYF. The CDR3 bases are TGCGCCAGCAGCTTAAGACTAGGGGTATCCTACGAGCAGTACTTC.

The chain recombines TRBV11-2 with TRBJ2-7; 13 bases fit TRBD2. Germline V gene sequence: CDR1 SGHAT, CDR2 FQNNGV. The CDR3 runs 17 residues. The J segment lost 3 bases and the V segment lost 1 base, leaving 6 bases of the junction unmatched. The CDR3 loop is CASSLGRTSGSLYEQYF. CDR3 sequence (DNA): TGTGCCAGCAGCTTAGGCCGGACTAGCGGGAGCCTCTACGAGCAGTACTTC.

The chain uses TRBV18 and TRBJ1-2; D is possibly TRBD1 (6 bases). There are 16 residues in the CDR3. In germline, CDR1 is KGHSH, CDR2 LQKENI. Trimming pared 2 bases from V and 4 bases from J, leaving 17 bases between. The CDR3 region is CASSPGAGERVYGYTF. Written as DNA, the CDR3 is TGTGCCAGCTCACCAGGAGCAGGGGAGCGCGTCTATGGCTACACCTTC.

V usage is TRBV5-5 and J usage is TRBJ1-5; the D gene is possibly TRBD1 (5 bases). The germline CDR1 and CDR2 sequences are SGHKS and YYEKEE (reference sequence). V was shortened by 2 bases and J by 5 bases, with 17 bases between the two germline ends. This CDR3 comprises 16 residues. The CDR3 DNA reads as TGTGCCAGCAGCTTCGGCAGGGTACCTGGTGATCAGCCCCAGCATTTT. Amino acid sequence: CASSFGRVPGDQPQHF.

The count of this clone is one. V gene TRBV10-2 combines with J gene TRBJ2-3, with 13 nucleotides matching TRBD2. CDR3 length: 15 residues. Germline-derived CDR1 and CDR2 are WSHSY and SAAADI. The junction had 6 bases not matched to a gene; V was cut back by 10 bases and J by 2 bases. The CDR3 nucleotides are TGCGCCATCGGGACTAGCGGGAAGAACACAGATACGCAGTATTTT. This sequence encodes CAIGTSGKNTDTQYF.

The chain uses TRBV7-6 and TRBJ2-7; TRBD2 matches at 7 bases. Germline V gives CDR1 SGHVS, CDR2 FNYEAQ. V was pared by 5 bases and J by 3 bases, with 7 bases of the junction left unmatched. The CDR3 covers 14 residues. CDR3 nucleotides: TGTGCCAGCAGCCCGGGGGGACGGGACTACGAGCAGTACTTC. Translating gives CASSPGGRDYEQYF.

About this clone itself: The junction departs from the called germline gene at one end, perhaps through a read error. Distinct nucleotide sequences in the sample also encode this CDR3. V and J are TRBV29-1 and TRBJ2-5, with 7 bases aligning to TRBD2. This CDR3 has 14 residues. Germline V gene sequence: CDR1 SQVTM, CDR2 ANQGSEA. CDR3 residues: CSVELGGVQETQYF. Written as DNA, the CDR3 is TGTAGCGTTGAATTGGGGGGGGTTCAAGAGACCCAGTACTTC.

V and J are TRBV19 and TRBJ1-5; D remains ambiguous. CDR3 length equals 14 residues. V lost 5 bases and J 3 bases, leaving 11 bases between the germline ends. Germline V gene sequence: CDR1 LNHDA, CDR2 SQIVND (reference sequence). In DNA form, the CDR3 reads TGTGCCAGTAGTCGAGGGCAGGTCAATCAGCCCCAGCATTTT. Its translation: CASSRGQVNQPQHF.

This clone was counted once. V usage is TRBV4-1 and J usage is TRBJ2-4; D possibly corresponds to TRBD1 (6 bases). With 1 base removed from V and 1 base from J, the gap between germline ends came to 20 bases. The germline V gene encodes CDR1 MGHRA and CDR2 YSYEKL. The CDR3 totals 19 residues. DNA of the CDR3: TGCGCCAGCAGCCAAGGCCCAGGGGCCTTTTTGACGGCCAAAAACATTCAGTACTTC. Encoded protein: CASSQGPGAFLTAKNIQYF.

The J gene is TRBJ2-5, the V gene TRBV6-1, with D possibly matching TRBD2 (5 bases). The CDR3 runs 14 residues. V gave up 4 bases and J gave up 4 bases, with 13 bases separating them. Germline loops: CDR1 MNHNS, CDR2 SASEGT. The CDR3 sequence is CASSARGLAETQYF. CDR3 bases: TGTGCCAGCAGTGCTCGGGGATTGGCAGAGACCCAGTACTTC.

The chain is built from TRBV10-3 and TRBJ2-7; 7 bases agree with TRBD2. The CDR3 sequence is 14 residues long. V lost 0 bases and J lost 6; bases outside the gene matches: 5. In germline, CDR1 is ENHRY, CDR2 SYGVKD. The DNA for the CDR3 is TGTGCCATCAGTGAGTCGGTTGGGGGGGGCGAGCAGTACTTC. Protein sequence: CAISESVGGGEQYF.

This chain connects TRBV11-2 to TRBJ2-7; D is possibly TRBD1 (7 bases). Germline V gives CDR1 SGHAT, CDR2 FQNNGV. Trimming removed 5 bases at V and 0 bases at J, with 14 bases between. The CDR3 spans 15 residues. The CDR3 region is CASSQGGGTSYEQYF. CDR3 in DNA: TGTGCCAGCAGCCAAGGGGGCGGGACCTCCTACGAGCAGTACTTC.

V and J are TRBV9 and TRBJ1-4, with 8 bases lining up with TRBD1. The CDR3 sequence is 15 residues long. Per the germline V gene, CDR1 is SGDLS and CDR2 is YYNGEE. With V trimmed by 4 bases and J by 3 bases, 5 bases remained unmatched. The CDR3 coding sequence is TGTGCCAGCAGCCTCCAGGGGGCGCCTAATGAAAAACTGTTTTTT. It specifies CASSLQGAPNEKLFF.

The chain recombines TRBV5-1 with TRBJ2-5, with D possibly being TRBD2 (5 bases). Germline assignment: CDR1 SGHRS and CDR2 YFSETQ. V lost 6 bases, J lost 5 bases, and 8 bases lay in between. The CDR3 consists of 11 residues. The CDR3 region is CASISGETQYF. CDR3 coding DNA: TGCGCCAGCATTTCGGGGGAGACCCAGTACTTC. The full variable domain, completed using reference TRBV5-1 and TRBJ2-5, is KAGVTQTPRYLIKTRGQQVTLSCSPISGHRSVSWYQQTPGQGLQFLFEYFSETQRNKGNFPGRFSGRQFSNSRSEMNVSTLELGDSALYLCASISGETQYFGPGTRLLVL.

The rearrangement joins TRBV4-3 to TRBJ1-2; no clear D. Germline V gene sequence: CDR1 LGHNA, CDR2 YSLEER. The CDR3 covers 15 residues. Trimming shortened V by 0 bases and J by 5 bases, and 13 bases separated the two germline ends. The CDR3 loop is CASSQDGWAEYGYTF. CDR3 coding DNA: TGCGCCAGCAGCCAAGATGGGTGGGCTGAGTATGGCTACACCTTC.

The rearrangement uses TRBV25-1 and TRBJ1-2; 9 nucleotides line up with TRBD1. The ends lost 3 bases at V and 8 bases at J; junction bases unmatched: 19. Germline CDR1 is MGHDK and CDR2 is SYGVNS. The CDR3 runs to 18 residues. The CDR3 is CASSDLRRGGQGKRGYTF. DNA for the CDR3: TGTGCCAGCAGTGACCTCCGTAGAGGCGGACAGGGGAAAAGAGGCTACACCTTC.